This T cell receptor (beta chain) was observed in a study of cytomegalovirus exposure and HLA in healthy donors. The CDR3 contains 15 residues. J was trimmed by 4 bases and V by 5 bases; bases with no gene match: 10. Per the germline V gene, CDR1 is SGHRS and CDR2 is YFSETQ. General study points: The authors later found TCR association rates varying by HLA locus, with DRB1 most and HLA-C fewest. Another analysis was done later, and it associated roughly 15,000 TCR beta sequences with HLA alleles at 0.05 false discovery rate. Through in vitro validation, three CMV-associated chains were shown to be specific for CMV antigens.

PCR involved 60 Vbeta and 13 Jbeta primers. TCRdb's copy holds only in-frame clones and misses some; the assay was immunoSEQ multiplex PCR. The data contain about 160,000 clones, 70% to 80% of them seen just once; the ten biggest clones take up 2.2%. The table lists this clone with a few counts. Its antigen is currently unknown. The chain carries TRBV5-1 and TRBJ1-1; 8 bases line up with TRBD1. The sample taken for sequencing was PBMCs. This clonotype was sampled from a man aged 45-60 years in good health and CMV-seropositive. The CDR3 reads CASRDRTGLITEAFF. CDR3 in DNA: TGCGCCAGCAGGGACAGGACAGGGCTAATCACTGAAGCTTTCTTT.